This record looks at one T cell receptor (beta chain) sequence and its context. Its antigen is still unknown. The source of the sample is a study of a mutant IDH1 vaccine in newly diagnosed glioma. For the study at large: Mean patient age was approximately 40 years; around 62% were male and approximately 40% female. The earlier regimen, radiotherapy, temozolomide, or both, was most often both. Broader study findings: The study observed vaccine-induced immune responses in approximately 93% of patients.

CDR1 SGHKS and CDR2 YYEKEE come from the germline V gene (reference sequence). The CDR3 consists of 13 residues. V lost 0 bases and J 1 base, leaving 5 bases between the germline ends. As to time point: baseline, week 1 (first vaccination visit). The treatment: pre-vaccination baseline after standard-of-care therapy. The assay was immunoSEQ multiplex PCR, and TCRdb's table has in-frame clones only and misses some. In the table there are 80,000 to 100,000 clones, approximately 80% of which are singletons. The clonotype was recovered from a man between 40 and 49 years old with glioma. Some clones in this sample may be carry-over from other donors' samples. This sequence joins TRBV5-5 and TRBJ2-7; D remains unclear. The source was PBMCs, collected from a glioma patient treated with radiotherapy, temozolomide or both. The CDR3 sequence is CASSLAGSYEQYF. In DNA, the CDR3 is TGTGCCAGCAGCTTGGCCGGTTCCTACGAGCAGTACTTC.